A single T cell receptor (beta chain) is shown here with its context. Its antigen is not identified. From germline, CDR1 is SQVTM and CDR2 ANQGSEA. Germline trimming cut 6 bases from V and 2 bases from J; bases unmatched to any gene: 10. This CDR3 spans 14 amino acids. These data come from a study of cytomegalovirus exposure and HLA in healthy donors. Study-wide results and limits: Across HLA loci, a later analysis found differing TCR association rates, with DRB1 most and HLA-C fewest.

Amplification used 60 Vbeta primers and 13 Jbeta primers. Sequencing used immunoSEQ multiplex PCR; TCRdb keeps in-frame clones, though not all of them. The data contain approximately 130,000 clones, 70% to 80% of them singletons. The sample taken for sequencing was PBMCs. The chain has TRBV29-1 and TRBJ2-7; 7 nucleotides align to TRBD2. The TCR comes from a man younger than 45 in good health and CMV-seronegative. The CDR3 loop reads CSVVGGNFPYEQYF. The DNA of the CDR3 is TGCAGCGTGGTGGGGGGGAATTTCCCCTACGAGCAGTACTTC.